This is a list of T cell receptor beta chains from one sample in a study of T cells after yellow fever vaccination. TCRdb re-called the 5' RACE reads through MiXCR, storing one row per CDR3 protein. The data show 250,000 to 350,000 distinct CDR3 sequences, 6.8% seen once. This material consisted of PBMCs, taken roughly 47 days after the first yellow fever vaccination. These receptors were collected from a man between 18 and 35 years old who received the YFV17D yellow fever vaccine. Each CDR3 is given with its conserved first and last residue. Each record gives: D gene, clone size, V gene, J gene, CDR3 protein, CDR3 DNA. D genes are given only for firm matches. Size values are once, few and many counts, or a class for expanded clones, and some rows have none.

d_gene: NA; abundance: many; v_gene: TRBV5-1; j_gene: TRBJ1-2; CDR3aa: CASSAGPGGGYTF; CDR3nt: TGCGCCAGCAGCGCGGGCCCGGGAGGTGGCTACACCTTC
d_gene: TRBD1; abundance: NA; v_gene: TRBV7-8; j_gene: TRBJ1-1; CDR3aa: CASSLEGATAFF; CDR3nt: TGTGCCAGCAGCCTCGAGGGGGCGACGGCTTTCTTT
d_gene: TRBD1; abundance: few; v_gene: TRBV6-1; j_gene: TRBJ2-5; CDR3aa: CASSPYGITGEKEETQYF; CDR3nt: TGTGCCAGCAGTCCCTATGGAATTACAGGGGAGAAGGAAGAGACCCAGTACTTC
d_gene: TRBD1; abundance: few; v_gene: TRBV12-3/TRBV12-4; j_gene: TRBJ1-1; CDR3aa: CASSIGQGTEAFF; CDR3nt: TGTGCCAGCAGTATCGGACAGGGGACTGAAGCTTTCTTT
d_gene: NA; abundance: few; v_gene: TRBV9; j_gene: TRBJ1-1; CDR3aa: CASSRHRETTEAFF; CDR3nt: TGTGCCAGCAGCCGTCACAGGGAGACCACTGAAGCTTTCTTT
d_gene: NA; abundance: NA; v_gene: TRBV7-9; j_gene: TRBJ2-1; CDR3aa: CASSWLVANEQFF; CDR3nt: TGTGCCAGCAGCTGGTTGGTAGCCAATGAGCAGTTCTTC
d_gene: TRBD2; abundance: NA; v_gene: TRBV7-2; j_gene: TRBJ2-1; CDR3aa: CASSPPGAGGSNEQFF; CDR3nt: TGTGCCAGCAGCCCCCCCGGGGCGGGGGGGTCTAATGAGCAGTTCTTC
d_gene: NA; abundance: NA; v_gene: TRBV12-3/TRBV12-4; j_gene: TRBJ1-6; CDR3aa: CASNKGGNSPLHF; CDR3nt: TGTGCCAGCAACAAGGGCGGCAATTCACCCCTCCACTTT
d_gene: NA; abundance: NA; v_gene: TRBV5-1; j_gene: TRBJ2-4; CDR3aa: CASSLASLSGRKAKNIQYF; CDR3nt: TGCGCCAGCAGCTTGGCATCTCTTTCGGGGAGGAAGGCCAAAAACATTCAGTACTTC
d_gene: NA; abundance: many; v_gene: TRBV4-3; j_gene: TRBJ1-3; CDR3aa: CASSQEYRAGNTIYF; CDR3nt: TGCGCCAGCAGCCAAGAGTACAGGGCTGGAAACACCATATATTTT
d_gene: NA; abundance: NA; v_gene: TRBV6-1; j_gene: TRBJ2-4; CDR3aa: CASRLQGGMYF; CDR3nt: TGTGCCAGCAGACTACAGGGAGGGATGTACTTC
d_gene: NA; abundance: few; v_gene: TRBV11-2; j_gene: TRBJ2-5; CDR3aa: CASRMGRGAQNRGETQYF; CDR3nt: TGTGCCAGCAGGATGGGGCGGGGGGCCCAAAACAGGGGAGAGACCCAGTACTTC
d_gene: NA; abundance: NA; v_gene: TRBV20-1; j_gene: TRBJ2-1; CDR3aa: CSASDENPYNEQFF; CDR3nt: TGCAGTGCTAGTGATGAGAACCCCTACAATGAGCAGTTCTTC
d_gene: NA; abundance: many; v_gene: TRBV7-2; j_gene: TRBJ1-2; CDR3aa: CASSTPGQNYGYTF; CDR3nt: TGTGCCAGCAGTACCCCGGGACAAAACTATGGCTACACCTTC
d_gene: TRBD2; abundance: NA; v_gene: TRBV19; j_gene: TRBJ2-2; CDR3aa: CASKVGERGAPPNTGELFF; CDR3nt: TGTGCCAGTAAAGTCGGGGAGCGGGGGGCGCCTCCGAACACCGGGGAGCTGTTTTTT
d_gene: NA; abundance: NA; v_gene: TRBV7-9; j_gene: TRBJ1-2; CDR3aa: CASSLDEGFYGYTF; CDR3nt: TGTGCCAGCAGCTTAGACGAGGGTTTTTATGGCTACACCTTC
d_gene: NA; abundance: few; v_gene: TRBV4-3; j_gene: TRBJ1-5; CDR3aa: CASSQDAGRNQPQHF; CDR3nt: TGCGCCAGCAGCCAAGACGCAGGTAGGAATCAGCCCCAGCATTTT
d_gene: TRBD1; abundance: NA; v_gene: TRBV12-3/TRBV12-4; j_gene: TRBJ1-5; CDR3aa: CASRLQGYHQPQHF; CDR3nt: TGTGCCAGCAGACTACAGGGGTACCATCAGCCCCAGCATTTT
d_gene: TRBD2; abundance: few; v_gene: TRBV9; j_gene: TRBJ2-1; CDR3aa: CASSPGGSGGHEQFF; CDR3nt: TGTGCCAGCAGCCCAGGAGGGAGCGGGGGCCATGAGCAGTTCTTC
d_gene: TRBD1; abundance: few; v_gene: TRBV6-2/TRBV6-3; j_gene: TRBJ1-2; CDR3aa: CASTIGQGPGGYTF; CDR3nt: TGTGCCAGCACTATCGGACAGGGGCCCGGTGGCTACACCTTC
d_gene: NA; abundance: NA; v_gene: TRBV12-3/TRBV12-4; j_gene: TRBJ1-1; CDR3aa: CASGEWDTEAFF; CDR3nt: TGTGCCAGCGGTGAGTGGGACACTGAAGCTTTCTTT
d_gene: NA; abundance: many; v_gene: TRBV7-2; j_gene: TRBJ1-5; CDR3aa: CASSSAGARPQHF; CDR3nt: TGTGCCAGCAGCTCAGCGGGGGCACGGCCCCAGCATTTT
d_gene: TRBD1; abundance: few; v_gene: TRBV7-2; j_gene: TRBJ2-1; CDR3aa: CASKKGQGAYNEQFF; CDR3nt: TGTGCCAGCAAAAAAGGGCAGGGGGCCTACAATGAGCAGTTCTTC
d_gene: NA; abundance: many; v_gene: TRBV29-1; j_gene: TRBJ1-2; CDR3aa: CSVGRLGYTF; CDR3nt: TGCAGCGTTGGAAGACTTGGCTACACCTTC
d_gene: NA; abundance: few; v_gene: TRBV15; j_gene: TRBJ1-3; CDR3aa: CATSRDPGPGNTIYF; CDR3nt: TGTGCCACCAGCCGAGATCCGGGCCCAGGAAACACCATATATTTT
d_gene: NA; abundance: NA; v_gene: TRBV5-1; j_gene: TRBJ1-1; CDR3aa: CASSLGEGTDTEAFF; CDR3nt: TGCGCCAGCAGCTTGGGGGAAGGCACGGACACTGAAGCTTTCTTT
d_gene: NA; abundance: few; v_gene: TRBV12-3/TRBV12-4; j_gene: TRBJ2-6; CDR3aa: CASSPASGANVLTF; CDR3nt: TGTGCCAGCAGCCCCGCCTCTGGGGCCAACGTCCTGACTTTC
d_gene: NA; abundance: NA; v_gene: TRBV4-1; j_gene: TRBJ1-1; CDR3aa: CASSQGGASIETEAFF; CDR3nt: TGCGCCAGCAGCCAAGGGGGGGCCAGTATTGAGACTGAAGCTTTCTTT
d_gene: NA; abundance: NA; v_gene: TRBV5-1; j_gene: TRBJ1-1; CDR3aa: CASSSGAGVNTEAFF; CDR3nt: TGCGCCAGCAGCTCAGGGGCAGGGGTGAACACTGAAGCTTTCTTT
d_gene: TRBD1; abundance: many; v_gene: TRBV20-1; j_gene: TRBJ1-1; CDR3aa: CSASPTGDTEAFF; CDR3nt: TGCAGTGCTAGCCCGACAGGGGACACTGAAGCTTTCTTT
d_gene: NA; abundance: NA; v_gene: TRBV9; j_gene: TRBJ1-2; CDR3aa: CASSVDFYGYTF; CDR3nt: TGTGCCAGCAGCGTAGACTTCTATGGCTACACCTTC
d_gene: NA; abundance: NA; v_gene: TRBV5-4; j_gene: TRBJ1-4; CDR3aa: CASSSGEKLFF; CDR3nt: TGTGCCAGCAGCTCAGGGGAAAAACTGTTTTTT
d_gene: NA; abundance: many; v_gene: TRBV5-1; j_gene: TRBJ2-3; CDR3aa: CASSLRAALGTDTQYF; CDR3nt: TGCGCCAGCAGCCTGAGAGCGGCGCTTGGCACAGATACGCAGTATTTT
d_gene: NA; abundance: few; v_gene: TRBV5-1; j_gene: TRBJ2-5; CDR3aa: CASSSRALQETQYF; CDR3nt: TGCGCCAGCAGCTCCCGGGCACTCCAAGAGACCCAGTACTTC
d_gene: TRBD2; abundance: NA; v_gene: TRBV15; j_gene: TRBJ2-3; CDR3aa: CATTSGLAGNTDTQYF; CDR3nt: TGTGCCACCACTTCGGGACTAGCGGGGAACACAGATACGCAGTATTTT
d_gene: TRBD2; abundance: NA; v_gene: TRBV3-1; j_gene: TRBJ2-1; CDR3aa: CASSQGVGGAAEQFF; CDR3nt: TGTGCCAGCAGCCAAGGGGTCGGGGGGGCCGCTGAGCAGTTCTTC
d_gene: NA; abundance: NA; v_gene: TRBV4-3; j_gene: TRBJ2-3; CDR3aa: CASSQERTDTQYF; CDR3nt: TGCGCCAGCAGCCAAGAACGCACAGATACGCAGTATTTT
d_gene: NA; abundance: many; v_gene: TRBV4-1; j_gene: TRBJ1-2; CDR3aa: CASSQVNRYNYGYTF; CDR3nt: TGCGCCAGCAGCCAAGTCAACCGGTACAACTATGGCTACACCTTC
d_gene: TRBD1; abundance: many; v_gene: TRBV6-2/TRBV6-3; j_gene: TRBJ2-2; CDR3aa: CASSPRTGANGELFF; CDR3nt: TGTGCCAGCAGTCCCCGGACAGGGGCGAACGGGGAGCTGTTTTTT